The clone carrying this T cell receptor (beta chain) was seen a few times. Losses at the gene ends were 1 base for V and 11 bases for J; bases not matched to a gene: 4. Germline V gives CDR1 SNHLY, CDR2 FYNNEI. The CDR3 length is 15 residues. This table comes from immunoSEQ multiplex PCR, and its TCRdb copy is limited to in-frame clones, with some not included. The data contain 65,000 or so clones, 82% of them singletons. The source of the sample is a study of blood T cell repertoires in COVID-19. The rearrangement uses TRBV2 and TRBJ1-6, with 11 positions matching TRBD1. Source material: peripheral blood. This receptor was identified in a man in his sixties with acute or convalescent COVID-19. CDR3 sequence (DNA): TGTGCCAGCAGTGAAGAGGGGACAGGGGGTACACCCCTCCACTTT. Protein product: CASSEEGTGGTPLHF.